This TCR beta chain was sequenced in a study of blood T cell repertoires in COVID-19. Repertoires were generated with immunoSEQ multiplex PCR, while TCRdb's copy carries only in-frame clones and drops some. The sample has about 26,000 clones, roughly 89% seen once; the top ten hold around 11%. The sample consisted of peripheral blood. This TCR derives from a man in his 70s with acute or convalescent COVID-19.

The CDR3 sequence is CSALGGGTEAFF. In nucleotides, the CDR3 is TGCAGCGCCCTCGGGGGGGGCACTGAAGCTTTCTTT. V and J are TRBV29-1 and TRBJ1-1; D perhaps matches TRBD1 (5 bases). This CDR3 region has 12 residues. CDR1 SQVTM and CDR2 ANQGSEA come from the germline V gene. Trimming cost V 7 bases and J 4 bases, with 13 bases left between them.